These 21 T cell receptor beta chains share one sample of origin, sequenced in a study of shared clonotypes between healthy human individuals. TCRdb's copy holds only in-frame clones and misses some; the assay was immunoSEQ multiplex PCR. The table includes about 2.4 million clones, over 85% detected once. Sequences were obtained from naive CD4+ T cells from PBMCs. This sample's subset: CD45RA+ positively selected. The receptors were gathered from a man aged 18 to 30 in good health. Some clones in this sample may be carry-over from other donors' samples.

The chain recombines TRBV6-6 with TRBJ1-1; no firm D call. V was trimmed by 7 bases and J by 5 bases, leaving 20 bases between them. Per the germline V gene, CDR1 is MNHNY and CDR2 is SVGAGI (reference sequence). CDR3 length equals 15 residues. CDR3 bases: TGTGCCAGCACCCGCTATCCGCAAAGCCAGACTGAAGCTTTCTTT. It codes for CASTRYPQSQTEAFF.

V is TRBV2 and J is TRBJ1-1; D unclear. Between the trimmed V and J ends, which lost 3 bases and 3 bases, there was a span of 11 bases. Germline V gene data show CDR1 as SNHLY and CDR2 as FYNNEI. The CDR3 length is 14 residues. Written as DNA, the CDR3 is TGTGCCAGCAGTGAGGTTGGGAGGGACACTGAAGCTTTCTTT. Translation gives CASSEVGRDTEAFF.

V is TRBV10-3 and J is TRBJ1-5; 8 positions match TRBD1. CDR1 and CDR2 (germline): ENHRY, SYGVKD. With V trimmed by 6 bases and J by 7 bases, 5 bases remained unmatched. The CDR3 consists of 13 residues. CDR3 protein: CAIRLDREQPQHF. For the CDR3, the DNA is TGTGCCATCAGATTGGACAGGGAACAGCCCCAGCATTTT.

This chain connects TRBV28 to TRBJ1-2; D is undetermined. The V end lost 6 bases, the J end lost 4 bases, and 9 bases lay between the germline ends. Germline V lookup: CDR1 MDHEN, CDR2 SYDVKM. The CDR3 sequence is 12 residues long. The CDR3 DNA follows: TGTGCCAGCAGGGAATTGGTCTATGGCTACACCTTC. This codes for CASRELVYGYTF.

This chain joins TRBV2 and TRBJ1-2; D gene uncertain. The germline V gene encodes CDR1 SNHLY and CDR2 FYNNEI. Trimming pared 2 bases from V and 3 bases from J, leaving 4 bases between. This CDR3 comprises 12 residues. The CDR3 nucleotides read TGTGCCAGCAGTGAAAAGGACTATGGCTACACCTTC. It codes for CASSEKDYGYTF.

Turning to this clone: Other nucleotide sequences in the sample specify the same CDR3. The chain recombines TRBV9 with TRBJ2-5; D unclear. The V gene lost 3 bases and the J gene lost 1 base, with 4 bases spanning the gap. Looked up from germline, CDR1 is SGDLS and CDR2 is YYNGEE. The CDR3 loop spans 12 amino acids. Here the CDR3 reads CASSGFQETQYF. CDR3 DNA sequence: TGTGCCAGCAGCGGTTTCCAAGAGACCCAGTACTTC.

The gene calls are TRBV5-5 and TRBJ1-1; D not certain. V shed 4 bases and J shed 0 bases, with 16 bases lying between them. Germline CDR1 and CDR2: SGHKS and YYEKEE (reference sequence). This CDR3 spans 16 amino acids. In DNA form, the CDR3 reads TGTGCCAGCAGCCGAATGGAACAGATGATGAACACTGAAGCTTTCTTT. This codes for CASSRMEQMMNTEAFF.

Of note for this clone: The sample has other DNA sequences that encode this CDR3 too. J is TRBJ2-5 and V is TRBV5-4, with 8 bases that match TRBD1. The CDR3 runs to 14 residues. CDR1 and CDR2 from the germline V gene are SGHNT and YYREEE (reference sequence). V trimming: 3 bases; J trimming: 1 base; junction bases outside the gene matches: 2. The CDR3 DNA follows: TGTGCCAGCAGCTCGGGACAGGTCCAAGAGACCCAGTACTTC. Its translation is CASSSGQVQETQYF.

The V call is TRBV19, the J call TRBJ2-3; 8 bases are shared with TRBD1. From germline, CDR1 is LNHDA and CDR2 SQIVND (reference sequence). The trim removed 4 bases at V and 3 bases at J, leaving 3 bases unmatched. The CDR3 has 14 residues. CDR3 in DNA: TGTGCCAGTAGTACCGGACAGGGTACAGATACGCAGTATTTT. Protein product: CASSTGQGTDTQYF. Based on the CDR3 plus reference TRBV19 and TRBJ2-3, the full variable domain is DGGITQSPKYLFRKEGQNVTLSCEQNLNHDAMYWYRQDPGQGLRLIYYSQIVNDFQKGDIAEGYSVSREKKESFPLTVTSAQKNPTAFYLCASSTGQGTDTQYFGPGTRLTVL.

This clone was detected a few times. The J gene is TRBJ2-7, the V gene TRBV5-4; the match to TRBD1 covers 9 bases. The length of the CDR3 is 15 residues. The germline CDR1 and CDR2 sequences are SGHNT and YYREEE (reference sequence). After removal of 3 bases from V and 5 bases from J, the junction contained 9 bases not matched to a gene. The CDR3 DNA is TGTGCCAGCAGCTATCCCGGGACAGGGCCCGACGAGCAGTACTTC. It translates to CASSYPGTGPDEQYF.

The V and J genes are TRBV7-2 and TRBJ1-2, with 9 bases lining up with TRBD1. The length of the CDR3 is 17 residues. The germline V gene has CDR1 SGHTA and CDR2 FQGNSA. Losses at the gene ends were 1 base for V and 2 bases for J; bases not matched to a gene: 8. The CDR3 DNA sequence: TGTGCCAGCAGCTTAGAGTGGACAGGGGTTGGGAACTATGGCTACACCTTC. This sequence encodes CASSLEWTGVGNYGYTF.

The genes are TRBV5-5 and TRBJ2-7; D uncertain. The CDR3 is made up of 14 amino acids. Trimming took 1 base from V and 0 from J, leaving 8 bases between them. The germline gives CDR1 SGHKS, CDR2 YYEKEE (reference sequence). The CDR3 DNA sequence: TGTGCCAGCAGCTTGACAGCTCGCTCCTACGAGCAGTACTTC. Translated: CASSLTARSYEQYF.

The chain's CDR3 is CASSSGGSSTDTQYF. The CDR3 DNA reads as TGTGCCAGCAGCTCAGGGGGCTCTAGCACAGATACGCAGTATTTT. J is TRBJ2-3 and V is TRBV11-3, with TRBD1 matching 8 bases. V was clipped by 4 bases and J by 0 bases; unmatched bases: 3. The germline CDR1 and CDR2 sequences are SGHNT and YENEEA. The CDR3 covers 15 residues.

The rearrangement uses TRBV2 and TRBJ1-3; D unresolved. V was shortened by 7 bases and J by 0 bases, with 7 bases between the two germline ends. The CDR3 loop spans 13 amino acids. Germline values: CDR1 SNHLY, CDR2 FYNNEI. The CDR3 nucleotides are TGTGCCAGCAAGGCCAGCTCTGGAAACACCATATATTTT. This sequence encodes CASKASSGNTIYF. Filled out from reference TRBV2 and TRBJ1-3, the complete variable domain reads EPEVTQTPSHQVTQMGQEVILRCVPISNHLYFYWYRQILGQKVEFLVSFYNNEISEKSEIFDDQFSVERPDGSNFTLKIRSTKLEDSAMYFCASKASSGNTIYFGEGSWLTVV.

The J gene is TRBJ1-3, the V gene TRBV28; possible D gene TRBD1, 5 bases. CDR1 is MDHEN, CDR2 SYDVKM, per germline. V was cut by 6 bases and J by 1 base, with 10 bases left in between. This CDR3 has 14 residues. CDR3 amino acids: CASSVGGSGNTIYF. CDR3 nucleotides: TGTGCCAGCAGCGTGGGGGGTTCTGGAAACACCATATATTTT.

This clone was observed a single time. This chain connects TRBV6-6 to TRBJ1-1, with 8 bases lining up with TRBD1. Unmatched junction bases numbered 7, after V lost 9 bases and J lost 1 base. The CDR3 spans 14 residues. The germline V gene encodes CDR1 MNHNY and CDR2 SVGAGI (reference sequence). CDR3 DNA: TGTGCCAGTACGCCACAGGGGGGGAACACTGAAGCTTTCTTT. Protein: CASTPQGGNTEAFF.

The chain recombines TRBV5-5 with TRBJ2-3; D is unclear. V dropped 1 base and J dropped 2 bases, with 8 bases sitting between them. The V gene's germline CDR1 is SGHKS and CDR2 YYEKEE (reference sequence). The CDR3 consists of 14 residues. CDR3 amino acids: CASSLLGPTDTQYF. In DNA, the CDR3 is TGTGCCAGCAGCTTGCTTGGACCCACAGATACGCAGTATTTT.

This clone came up once. The chain carries TRBV7-2 and TRBJ1-5; D may be TRBD1 (6 bases). The CDR3 spans 16 residues. Trimming pared 5 bases from V and 1 base from J, leaving 15 bases between. Per the germline V gene, CDR1 is SGHTA and CDR2 is FQGNSA. Here the CDR3 reads CASSRGSGQSNQPQHF. In DNA, the CDR3 is TGTGCCAGCAGCCGAGGATCCGGACAGAGCAATCAGCCCCAGCATTTT.

The chain joins TRBV28 to TRBJ2-1, with D unclear. Trimming took 8 bases from V and 6 from J, leaving 17 bases between them. CDR3 length equals 14 residues. The germline V gene has CDR1 MDHEN and CDR2 SYDVKM. The CDR3 is CASRGTFSVNEQFF. The CDR3 region has the DNA TGTGCCAGCCGTGGAACCTTTTCAGTCAATGAGCAGTTCTTC.

This chain connects TRBV19 to TRBJ2-7; TRBD1 or TRBD2 may be the D gene (5 bases each). Trimming cost V 8 bases and J 4 bases, with 12 bases left between them. CDR1 and CDR2 from the germline V gene are LNHDA and SQIVND (reference sequence). CDR3 length: 12 amino acids. The CDR3 DNA reads as TGTGCCAGTTCCGTGGGACGGTACGAGCAGTACTTC. Its protein is CASSVGRYEQYF. Filled out from reference TRBV19 and TRBJ2-7, the complete variable domain reads DGGITQSPKYLFRKEGQNVTLSCEQNLNHDAMYWYRQDPGQGLRLIYYSQIVNDFQKGDIAEGYSVSREKKESFPLTVTSAQKNPTAFYLCASSVGRYEQYFGPGTRLTVT.

J is TRBJ1-5 and V is TRBV28; no clear D. Germline assignment: CDR1 MDHEN and CDR2 SYDVKM. The V and J ends lost 3 bases and 0 bases respectively, with 12 bases between them. The CDR3 is 16 amino acids. CDR3 DNA sequence: TGTGCCAGCAGTTTGAATTTACCCTATAGCAATCAGCCCCAGCATTTT. Its protein product is CASSLNLPYSNQPQHF.